These 22 T cell receptor beta chains share one sample of origin, sequenced in a study of response to subunit inactivated influenza vaccine. A single record per CDR3 protein comes from TCRdb applying MiXCR to the RT-PCR reads. The sample has over 300,000 distinct CDR3 sequences; 20% to 25% are singletons. Sequencing was performed on PBMCs from blood, taken less than 22 months after vaccination. These TCRs come from a man aged 50 to 69 who received an inactivated influenza vaccine.

As to this clonotype: This may come from a read error, since a much larger clone is one base off. The conserved phenylalanine or tryptophan normally closing the CDR3 is absent here, so this likely arose from a read error. The chain employs TRBV7-2 and TRBJ1-2; TRBD1 is a possible D gene (5 bases). V lost 4 bases, J lost 2 bases, and 11 bases lay in between. The CDR3 is 14 residues long. Germline V CDR1 and CDR2: SGHTA, FQGNSA. The CDR3 here is CASSSEGLNYGYTL. Written as DNA, the CDR3 is TGTGCCAGCAGCTCGGAGGGGCTCAACTATGGCTACACCCTC.

This chain joins TRBV6-2 or TRBV6-3 and TRBJ1-1, with 7 bases that match TRBD1. V lost 5 bases to trimming and J lost 4 bases; unmatched junction nucleotides: 7. The CDR3 contains 14 residues. CDR1 is MNHEY, CDR2 SVGEGT, per germline. Here the CDR3 DNA reads TGTGCCAGCAGTCGACAGGGAGAGGGCACTGAAGCTTTCTTT. It is translated as CASSRQGEGTEAFF.

The chain uses TRBV20-1 and TRBJ2-4, with TRBD2 identical over 8 bases. V was clipped by 6 bases and J by 2 bases; unmatched bases: 9. This CDR3 is built from 15 residues. Germline CDR1 DFQATT, CDR2 SNEGSKA (reference sequence). CDR3 in amino acids: CSALTGGATKNIQYF. The CDR3 nucleotides read TGCAGTGCGCTGACCGGGGGGGCGACCAAAAACATTCAGTACTTC.

The genes are TRBV24-1 and TRBJ2-1, with 12 positions matching TRBD2. The J segment lost 9 bases and the V segment lost 3 bases, leaving 8 bases of the junction unmatched. The CDR3 totals 16 residues. The germline V gene encodes CDR1 KGHDR and CDR2 SFDVKD. The CDR3 loop reads CATSDGILAGGSEQFF. In DNA, the CDR3 is TGTGCCACCAGTGATGGGATACTAGCGGGGGGAAGTGAGCAGTTCTTC.

This clonotype was counted many times. The chain joins TRBV10-2 to TRBJ2-3, with 8 nucleotides matching TRBD2. Per the germline V gene, CDR1 is WSHSY and CDR2 is SAAADI. J lost 4 bases, V lost 7 bases, and 4 bases had no gene match. The CDR3 extends over 13 amino acids. CDR3 nucleotide sequence: TGCGCCAGCAAAACGGGGGGGCCAGATACGCAGTATTTT. Its translation is CASKTGGPDTQYF.

This clonotype was seen a handful of times. V usage is TRBV25-1 and J usage is TRBJ1-5; no reliable D call. The CDR3 sequence is 15 residues long. CDR1 is MGHDK, CDR2 SYGVNS, per germline. Trimming removed 9 bases at V and 4 bases at J, with 19 bases between. CDR3 amino acids: CASTDDGDGNQPQHF. CDR3 DNA: TGTGCCAGTACCGACGACGGTGATGGGAATCAGCCCCAGCATTTT.

The chain carries TRBV6-2 or TRBV6-3 and TRBJ1-5, with TRBD1 identical over 8 bases. The CDR3 contains 16 residues. Germline V gene data show CDR1 as MNHEY and CDR2 as SVGEGT. J lost 6 bases, V lost 2 bases, and 9 bases had no gene match. CDR3 protein: CASSYGAGGGGQPQHF. The CDR3 DNA reads as TGTGCCAGCAGTTACGGGGCAGGGGGCGGAGGTCAGCCCCAGCATTTT.

This clonotype was seen ten or more times. The V gene is TRBV28, the J gene TRBJ1-1; D gene uncertain. This CDR3 has 10 residues. The V gene's germline CDR1 is MDHEN and CDR2 SYDVKM. V lost 8 bases and J lost 8, with 9 bases in between. Here the CDR3 reads CASHGVEAFF. CDR3 bases: TGTGCCAGCCACGGAGTAGAAGCTTTCTTT.

The chain is built from TRBV5-1 and TRBJ2-7; D is unresolved. Per germline, CDR1 SGHRS and CDR2 YFSETQ. The ends were cut back, 5 bases at V and 1 base at J, with 10 bases in the middle. The CDR3 sequence is 13 residues long. CDR3 sequence: CASRRDRSYEQYF. CDR3 nucleotide sequence: TGCGCCAGCAGACGTGACCGGTCCTACGAGCAGTACTTC. The whole variable domain, filled in from reference TRBV5-1 and TRBJ2-7, reads KAGVTQTPRYLIKTRGQQVTLSCSPISGHRSVSWYQQTPGQGLQFLFEYFSETQRNKGNFPGRFSGRQFSNSRSEMNVSTLELGDSALYLCASRRDRSYEQYFGPGTRLTVT.

This chain links TRBV12-3 or TRBV12-4 with TRBJ2-7; D uncertain. The CDR3 extends over 11 amino acids. Trimming took 4 bases from V and 7 from J, leaving 8 bases between them. In nucleotides, the CDR3 is TGTGCCAGCAGTTCGGTGGTAGAGCAGTACTTC. Protein: CASSSVVEQYF.

This clonotype has just a few counts. J is TRBJ2-2 and V is TRBV7-2, with D unresolved. The germline V gene has CDR1 SGHTA and CDR2 FQGNSA. This CDR3 has 13 residues. Trimming removed 4 bases at V and 2 bases at J, with 5 bases between. In DNA form, the CDR3 reads TGTGCCAGCAGCTACTTTAACACCGGGGAGCTGTTTTTT. Translation gives CASSYFNTGELFF.

The chain couples TRBV30 to TRBJ2-5; 10 bases are a match to TRBD2. Germline-derived CDR1 and CDR2 are GTSNPN and SVGIG (reference sequence). There are 19 residues in the CDR3. The V and J ends lost 0 bases and 4 bases, in that order; junction bases with no gene match: 17. This CDR3 reads CAWSVHLLAGVTKRETQYF. In DNA form, the CDR3 reads TGTGCCTGGAGTGTACACTTGCTAGCGGGAGTGACTAAGAGAGAGACCCAGTACTTC.

This clonotype was counted only a few times. The chain combines TRBV3-1 with TRBJ1-5; maybe TRBD1 (6 bases). The V and J ends lost 1 base and 2 bases respectively, with 12 bases between them. Germline-derived CDR1 and CDR2 are LGHDT and YNNKEL (reference sequence). There are 16 residues in the CDR3. CDR3 region: CASSQAGHGGNQPQHF. CDR3 nucleotides: TGTGCCAGCAGCCAAGCGGGACACGGTGGCAATCAGCCCCAGCATTTT.

The chain has TRBV7-8 and TRBJ1-5; 10 bases map to TRBD1. J lost 7 bases, V lost 0 bases, and 6 bases had no gene match. Germline loops: CDR1 SGHVS, CDR2 FQNEAQ. The CDR3 totals 16 residues. CDR3 DNA sequence: TGTGCCAGCAGCTTAGCGAGACAGGGGGCAGGGCAGCCCCAGCATTTT. Protein product: CASSLARQGAGQPQHF.

This chain uses TRBV7-6 with TRBJ2-7, with 8 bases aligning to TRBD1. The germline V gene has CDR1 SGHVS and CDR2 FNYEAQ. V lost 5 bases and J lost 3; bases outside the gene matches: 9. CDR3 length equals 15 residues. CDR3 nucleotides: TGTGCCAGCAGCCTCAGACAGGGGCTCTTCTACGAGCAGTACTTC. It specifies CASSLRQGLFYEQYF.

The V and J genes are TRBV12-3 or TRBV12-4 and TRBJ1-6, with 7 bases that match TRBD1. The CDR3 extends over 15 amino acids. V trimming: 6 bases; J trimming: 7 bases; junction bases outside the gene matches: 9. This CDR3 is CASRPRQGENSPLHF. CDR3 bases: TGTGCCAGCAGGCCCAGACAGGGTGAGAATTCACCCCTCCACTTT.

This clonotype appeared many times. The CDR3 region is CASSLTGTQDQYF. The CDR3 DNA sequence: TGTGCCAGCAGCTTAACAGGGACCCAAGATCAGTACTTC. This rearrangement joins TRBV7-2 to TRBJ2-7, with a weak D call TRBD1 (6 bases). CDR1 and CDR2 (germline): SGHTA, FQGNSA. The CDR3 spans 13 residues. The germline V and J ends were trimmed by 2 bases and 10 bases, with 15 bases remaining between them. Drawing the rest from reference TRBV7-2 and TRBJ2-7, the complete variable domain is GAGVSQSPSNKVTEKGKDVELRCDPISGHTALYWYRQSLGQGLEFLIYFQGNSAPDKSGLPSDRFSAERTGGSVSTLTIQRTQQEDSAVYLCASSLTGTQDQYFGPGTRLTVT.

The rearrangement joins TRBV5-8 to TRBJ2-5, with D possibly matching TRBD2 (5 bases). The germline CDR1 and CDR2 sequences are SGHTS and YDEGEE. This CDR3 comprises 15 residues. Trimming removed 0 bases from V and 4 bases from J, with 13 bases in between. DNA for the CDR3: TGTGCCAGCAGCTTGGGACCTCCTGAGGGAGAGACCCAGTACTTC. It specifies CASSLGPPEGETQYF.

The rearrangement joins TRBV5-1 to TRBJ2-7, with D hard to call. The CDR3 totals 15 residues. Germline V lookup: CDR1 SGHRS, CDR2 YFSETQ. The germline V and J ends were trimmed by 0 bases and 0 bases, with 10 bases remaining between them. CDR3 in amino acids: CASSLDVTSSYEQYF. For the CDR3, the DNA is TGCGCCAGCAGCTTGGACGTGACAAGCTCCTACGAGCAGTACTTC.

This clonotype appeared a few times. This sequence joins TRBV7-6 and TRBJ1-3; D is uncertain. The CDR3 is made up of 14 amino acids. CDR1 SGHVS and CDR2 FNYEAQ come from the germline V gene. V lost 0 bases to trimming and J lost 0 bases, with 3 bases between them. The CDR3 DNA reads as TGTGCCAGCAGCTTAGCCCGCTCTGGAAACACCATATATTTT. This codes for CASSLARSGNTIYF.

This clonotype was seen a handful of times. The V call is TRBV9, the J call TRBJ2-1, with 9 bases matching TRBD1. V was pared by 4 bases and J by 8 bases, with 13 bases of the junction left unmatched. Per germline, CDR1 SGDLS and CDR2 YYNGEE. This CDR3 region has 16 residues. CDR3 in amino acids: CASSTHGTGYSDEQFF. The DNA for the CDR3 is TGTGCCAGCAGCACCCACGGGACAGGGTATAGTGATGAGCAGTTCTTC. Full variable domain (missing parts from reference TRBV9 and TRBJ2-1): DSGVTQTPKHLITATGQRVTLRCSPRSGDLSVYWYQQSLDQGLQFLIQYYNGEERAKGNILERFSAQQFPDLHSELNLSSLELGDSALYFCASSTHGTGYSDEQFFGPGTRLTVL.

This clonotype was counted between two and nine times. The CDR3 nucleotides are TGTGCCAGCAGTTTGACGCCGGACAATGAGCAGTTCTTC. This encodes CASSLTPDNEQFF. The chain recombines TRBV7-2 with TRBJ2-1, with unresolved D. From germline, CDR1 is SGHTA and CDR2 FQGNSA. Trimming removed 6 bases from V and 5 bases from J, with 11 bases in between. The CDR3 covers 13 residues.